Listed here are 18 T cell receptor beta chains from one sample, sequenced in a study of shared clonotypes between healthy human individuals. TCRdb keeps only in-frame clones here, not all; method: immunoSEQ multiplex PCR. The sample includes more than 850,000 clones, about four fifths seen only once; the top ten take 0.4% to 0.55%. Sequencing was done on a sample of memory CD4+ T cells from PBMCs. Subset here: CD45RA-negative fraction. The receptors come from a man aged 18 to 30 in good health. Some clones in this sample may be carry-over from other donors' samples.

The chain links TRBV4-2 to TRBJ2-1, with a weak D call TRBD2 (6 bases). With 4 bases removed from V and 3 bases from J, the gap between germline ends came to 16 bases. Germline V CDR1 and CDR2: LGHNA, YNFKEQ. This CDR3 region has 16 residues. The CDR3 nucleotides are TGTGCCAGCAGCCGACTGGGGGGAGTGAGCTACAATGAGCAGTTCTTC. Its translation is CASSRLGGVSYNEQFF.

J is TRBJ1-3 and V is TRBV4-1; a weak D match, TRBD1 (6 bases). Between the trimmed V and J ends, which lost 1 base and 4 bases, there was a span of 11 bases. The V gene's germline CDR1 is MGHRA and CDR2 YSYEKL. This CDR3 has 15 residues. CDR3 sequence (DNA): TGCGCCAGCAGCCAAGTCACAGGGTCCGGAAACACCATATATTTT. Translated, it gives CASSQVTGSGNTIYF.

This rearrangement joins TRBV29-1 to TRBJ2-2; TRBD2 matches at 10 bases. J gave up 3 bases and V 2 bases, and 0 bases lay outside the gene matches. The germline CDR1 and CDR2 sequences are SQVTM and ANQGSEA. The CDR3 runs to 14 residues. This chain's CDR3 is CSVELAGDTGELFF. The CDR3 nucleotides read TGCAGCGTTGAACTAGCGGGAGACACCGGGGAGCTGTTTTTT.

The V and J genes are TRBV19 and TRBJ1-1, with TRBD1 identical over 8 bases. This CDR3 contains 14 residues. Per germline, CDR1 LNHDA and CDR2 SQIVND (reference sequence). Trimming removed 4 bases from V and 4 bases from J; junction bases left unmatched: 5. Written as DNA, the CDR3 is TGTGCCAGTAGTACACAGGGGGAAGGCACTGAAGCTTTCTTT. As protein: CASSTQGEGTEAFF.

This chain uses TRBV30 with TRBJ1-2; perhaps TRBD1 as D (5 bases). The germline CDR1 and CDR2 sequences are GTSNPN and SVGIG (reference sequence). Trimming took off 0 bases at V and 8 bases at J, with 13 bases between the two ends. CDR3 length equals 13 residues. CDR3 DNA sequence: TGTGCCTGGAGTGTAGTAGGGGCGGGCGGCTACACCTTC. The encoded protein is CAWSVVGAGGYTF.

As concerns this clone: Just one base apart from a much larger clone, this may be a read error. Other DNA sequences of this sample code for an identical CDR3. This chain links TRBV29-1 with TRBJ1-2, with 7 positions matching TRBD1. CDR3 length: 11 amino acids. Losses at the gene ends were 6 bases for V and 3 bases for J; bases not matched to a gene: 1. Germline values: CDR1 SQVTM, CDR2 ANQGSEA. Here the CDR3 reads CSVGQDYGYTF. The CDR3 DNA sequence: TGCAGCGTCGGACAGGACTATGGCTACACCTTC.

CDR3 in DNA: TGTGCCAGCAGCTTAGGTACCTGGACAGGGGAATCCGGGGAGCTGTTTTTT. Translated, it gives CASSLGTWTGESGELFF. The V gene is TRBV11-1, the J gene TRBJ2-2, with 9 bases matching TRBD1. The CDR3 loop spans 17 amino acids. V shed 1 base, J shed 6 bases, and the junction held 9 bases outside the gene matches. The V gene's germline CDR1 is SGHAT and CDR2 FQDESV (reference sequence). The whole variable domain, remainder taken from reference TRBV11-1 and TRBJ2-2, is EAEVAQSPRYKITEKSQAVAFWCDPISGHATLYWYRQILGQGPELLVQFQDESVVDDSQLPKDRFSAERLKGVDSTLKIQPAELGDSAMYLCASSLGTWTGESGELFFGEGSRLTVL.

The chain carries TRBV28 and TRBJ2-1, with 7 bases matching TRBD2. V shed 5 bases, J shed 1 base, and the junction held 5 bases outside the gene matches. The CDR3 is 15 residues long. The germline CDR1 and CDR2 sequences are MDHEN and SYDVKM. The CDR3 region has the DNA TGTGCCAGCAGTCCAGGACTAGGGTCCTACAATGAGCAGTTCTTC. This translates into CASSPGLGSYNEQFF.

The count of this clone is one. V usage is TRBV5-1 and J usage is TRBJ1-2; D is possibly TRBD1 (6 bases). The germline V gene encodes CDR1 SGHRS and CDR2 YFSETQ. There are 14 residues in the CDR3. The ends were cut back, 4 bases at V and 5 bases at J, with 15 bases in the middle. The CDR3 protein is CASSLLGQEYGYTF. CDR3 coding DNA: TGCGCCAGCAGCCTCCTGGGACAAGAATATGGCTACACCTTC. Full variable domain (rest looked up from reference TRBV5-1 and TRBJ1-2): KAGVTQTPRYLIKTRGQQVTLSCSPISGHRSVSWYQQTPGQGLQFLFEYFSETQRNKGNFPGRFSGRQFSNSRSEMNVSTLELGDSALYLCASSLLGQEYGYTFGSGTRLTVV.

This clone occurred once. The chain joins TRBV15 to TRBJ1-5; D is perhaps TRBD1 (6 bases). The CDR3 runs 15 residues. Germline V lookup: CDR1 LNHNV, CDR2 YYDKDF (reference sequence). V lost 3 bases and J lost 7, with 16 bases in between. The chain's CDR3 is CATSSGQMVRQPQHF. The CDR3, as DNA: TGTGCCACCAGCAGCGGACAGATGGTGAGGCAGCCCCAGCATTTT.

The chain combines TRBV2 with TRBJ2-1, with 9 nucleotides matching TRBD1. In germline, CDR1 is SNHLY, CDR2 FYNNEI. This CDR3 is built from 14 residues. The trim removed 6 bases at V and 6 bases at J, leaving 6 bases unmatched. The CDR3: CASSKGTGFNEQFF. CDR3 sequence (DNA): TGTGCCAGCAGCAAGGGGACAGGGTTCAATGAGCAGTTCTTC. The full variable domain, with the rest looked up from reference TRBV2 and TRBJ2-1, is EPEVTQTPSHQVTQMGQEVILRCVPISNHLYFYWYRQILGQKVEFLVSFYNNEISEKSEIFDDQFSVERPDGSNFTLKIRSTKLEDSAMYFCASSKGTGFNEQFFGPGTRLTVL.

V is TRBV19 and J is TRBJ1-1; maybe TRBD1 (5 bases). The CDR3 has 16 residues. Germline values: CDR1 LNHDA, CDR2 SQIVND (reference sequence). Trimming took 5 bases from V and 0 from J, leaving 16 bases between them. This chain's CDR3 is CASSGGYDWMNTEAFF. The CDR3 coding sequence is TGTGCCAGTAGTGGGGGGTATGACTGGATGAACACTGAAGCTTTCTTT.

This chain links TRBV7-8 with TRBJ2-1; 7 nucleotides line up with TRBD2. This CDR3 spans 14 amino acids. Germline-derived CDR1 and CDR2 are SGHVS and FQNEAQ. V shed 3 bases, J shed 9 bases, and the junction held 8 bases outside the gene matches. CDR3 DNA sequence: TGTGCCAGCAGCTTCACCGGGACTACCGGTGAGCAGTTCTTC. Translated, it gives CASSFTGTTGEQFF.

The chain uses TRBV5-4 and TRBJ2-2; tentative D call: TRBD2 (5 bases). Trimming left V 4 bases short and J 2 bases short, with 15 bases between. Germline V gene sequence: CDR1 SGHNT, CDR2 YYREEE (reference sequence). This CDR3 has 16 amino acids. The CDR3 nucleotides are TGTGCCAGCAGCGTCCGGGATCAGAGTAACACCGGGGAGCTGTTTTTT. This sequence encodes CASSVRDQSNTGELFF.

This clone was picked up many times. The CDR3 nucleotides read TGTGCCAGCAGCTTAGGCAGGGGCAATCAGCCCCAGCATTTT. Its translation: CASSLGRGNQPQHF. This chain joins TRBV11-3 and TRBJ1-5; maybe TRBD1 (5 bases). The V end lost 1 base, the J end lost 2 bases, and 6 bases lay between the germline ends. Per the germline V gene, CDR1 is SGHNT and CDR2 is YENEEA. The CDR3 is 14 amino acids.

The chain uses TRBV28 and TRBJ2-5; D perhaps matches TRBD1 (6 bases). The CDR3 sequence is 13 residues long. V lost 6 bases and J lost 5, with 13 bases in between. Germline V gene data show CDR1 as MDHEN and CDR2 as SYDVKM. Here the CDR3 reads CASRPLRGETQYF. CDR3 in DNA: TGTGCCAGCAGACCCCTCAGGGGTGAGACCCAGTACTTC.

The CDR3 DNA follows: TGTGCCATCAGTGAGCAGGCAGGGGCAGAGACCCAGTACTTC. Its protein is CAISEQAGAETQYF. This chain links TRBV10-3 with TRBJ2-5; tentative D call: TRBD1 (6 bases). This CDR3 comprises 14 residues. CDR1 is ENHRY, CDR2 SYGVKD, per germline. V lost 2 bases to trimming and J lost 4 bases, with 11 bases between them.

CDR3 amino acids: CASSERNNEQFF. CDR3 nucleotides: TGCGCCAGCAGCGAGCGGAACAATGAGCAGTTCTTC. The chain recombines TRBV5-1 with TRBJ2-1, with a weak D call TRBD2 (5 bases). Germline CDR1 and CDR2: SGHRS and YFSETQ. This CDR3 has 12 residues. Trimming shortened V by 4 bases and J by 5 bases, and 7 bases separated the two germline ends.